This TCR beta chain emerged from a study of T cell repertoires in cytomegalovirus infection. Study-wide results and caveats: Across the ex vivo response, the dominant clonotypes were HLA-C-restricted CMV-specific TCR beta clonotypes.

This clonotype has just a few counts. Its antigen is unknown. One entry per CDR3 protein results from TCRdb running MiXCR on the reads. The sample yields about 830,000 distinct CDR3 sequences, about 33% seen once. The germline CDR1 and CDR2 sequences are MNHEY and SMNVEV (reference sequence). With 8 bases removed from V and 0 bases from J, the gap between germline ends came to 14 bases. This CDR3 region has 16 residues. This clonotype was obtained from a human donor in good health (CMV status not recorded). Some clones in this sample may be carry-over from other donors' samples. The rearrangement uses TRBV27 and TRBJ2-6; D not certain. Sequencing used cultured CD8+ T cells from PBMCs, obtained from culture after CMV antigen stimulation. The CDR3 protein is CASRGRRNSGANVLTF. The CDR3 DNA reads as TGTGCCAGCCGAGGCCGCCGGAACTCTGGGGCCAACGTCCTGACTTTC.